A selection of T cell receptor beta chains follows, all from one sample in a study of cytomegalovirus exposure and HLA in healthy donors. Libraries were prepared by immunoSEQ multiplex PCR; TCRdb keeps only in-frame clonotypes and omits some of them. The sample includes under 150,000 clones, 81% of them seen just once. The source material was PBMCs. The origin of the receptors is a middle-aged woman in good health and CMV-seropositive. Both conserved end residues are part of each CDR3. A D gene is named only where the DNA matches it firmly.

d_call j_call v_call cdr3_aa
- TRBJ1-6 TRBV6-5 CASTLGQLSSPLHF
- TRBJ2-7 TRBV7-9 CASSFWGLSSYEQYF
TRBD1 TRBJ2-7 TRBV7-6 CASSYGTGGYEQYF
- TRBJ2-3 TRBV7-6 CASSLTGLFTDTQYF
TRBD1 TRBJ2-1 TRBV6-5 CASSTGTASYNEQFF
TRBD1 TRBJ2-7 TRBV10-3 CAISEGTGAYEQYF
- TRBJ1-2 TRBV4-3 CASSQDYRAANYGYTF
- TRBJ1-1 TRBV19 CASTPRGTEAFF
TRBD1 TRBJ1-4 TRBV5-4 CASSPGQAQGKLFF
TRBD1 TRBJ1-1 TRBV19 CASSIQGAATEAFF
TRBD2 TRBJ2-3 TRBV6-5 CASSYSRGGAGDTQYF
TRBD1 TRBJ2-1 TRBV4-1 CASSLGQGVNEQFF
TRBD1 TRBJ2-7 TRBV18 CASSPTTGFEQYF
TRBD1 TRBJ2-7 TRBV11-2 CASSALTGGEQYF
TRBD1 TRBJ2-5 TRBV2 CASNGQGPETQYF
TRBD1 TRBJ1-3 TRBV28 CASSSGGAGNTIYF
TRBD1 TRBJ2-5 TRBV6-1 CASSINRGVETQYF
- TRBJ2-6 TRBV27 CASSSASGVPSGANVLTF
- TRBJ1-5 TRBV18 CASSPPSGRGQPQHF
- TRBJ1-5 TRBV6-1 CASTQSGANQPQHF
TRBD2 TRBJ2-7 TRBV19 CASSKLPGLAGYEQYF
TRBD2 TRBJ2-1 TRBV2 CANRAGAVYNEQFF
- TRBJ2-1 TRBV7-9 CASSLGPRDEQFF
TRBD2 TRBJ2-7 TRBV7-2 CASSTRTSGSFHEQYF
TRBD2 TRBJ2-1 TRBV5-1 CASSYGLAGDYNEQFF
TRBD1 TRBJ1-5 TRBV4-2 CASSQRTGGIQPQHF
- TRBJ2-1 TRBV18 CASSPGTPSHNEQFF
- TRBJ2-1 TRBV7-2 CASSLIVLEQFF
- TRBJ2-2 TRBV5-6 CASSLRQGNTGELFF
- TRBJ2-2 TRBV4-3 CASSPWQNTGELFF
- TRBJ1-2 TRBV9 CASSVDPLENYGYTF
- TRBJ1-1 TRBV14 CASSQDSRSGGATEAFF
TRBD1 TRBJ2-2 TRBV5-1 CASSSRQGRYTGELFF
TRBD2 TRBJ2-2 TRBV5-1 CASRLAGGPTGELFF
TRBD1 TRBJ2-5 TRBV9 CASSEQGYQETQYF
- TRBJ2-7 TRBV28 CASSLLASGEQYF
- TRBJ2-3 TRBV4-2 CASSQDGGSNQFGVTDTQYF
- TRBJ1-1 TRBV7-9 CASSLQQGDTEAFF
- TRBJ2-5 TRBV6-1 CASSAVSYRETQYF
- TRBJ2-7 TRBV2 CASRASYEQYF
- TRBJ1-3 TRBV27 CASSPTALAGNTIYF
TRBD1 TRBJ1-2 TRBV15 CATSRDRPGGVGGYTF
- TRBJ1-6 TRBV6-5 CASSSDPSRSPLHF
- TRBJ1-2 TRBV6-5 CASSYSPGQGWGYTF
- TRBJ2-2 TRBV9 CAITGETGELFF
- TRBJ2-1 TRBV6-6 CACRGNEQFF
TRBD1 TRBJ1-1 TRBV5-1 CASSPGQVNTEAFF
TRBD2 TRBJ2-7 TRBV19 CASSIPSSGAPYEQYF
- TRBJ2-3 TRBV4-1 CASSHTYRRDTQYF
TRBD1 TRBJ1-1 TRBV4-1 CASSQSTGGTEAFF
TRBD1 TRBJ2-5 TRBV29-1 CSVDGTGGRETQYF
TRBD2 TRBJ2-4 TRBV27 CASSLVRASGKNIQYF
- TRBJ1-4 TRBV6-1 CASSRSTGPNEKLFF